The text below deals with one T cell receptor beta chain. These data belong to a study of CD8 T cells in Susac syndrome. RNA, at 0.5 to 1 ug, was reverse transcribed with random hexamers. TCRdb ran MiXCR on the immunoSEQ multiplex PCR reads and lists one entry per CDR3 protein. The table has tens of thousands of distinct CDR3 sequences, roughly 93% seen once. The patients who served as multiple sclerosis controls were treatment-naive and had stable or active relapsing-remitting disease that fulfilled the revised McDonald criteria. The receptor comes from a human donor with multiple sclerosis. The sequencing input was CD8+ T cells from PBMCs.

The CDR3 coding sequence is TGTGCCATAGGCAGCAAGGCCTACAATGAGCAGTTCTTC. Protein sequence: CAIGSKAYNEQFF. The chain carries TRBV19 and TRBJ2-1; D remains ambiguous. Per germline, CDR1 LNHDA and CDR2 SQIVND (reference sequence). Trimming stripped 10 bases from V and 2 bases from J, with 12 bases between. This CDR3 comprises 13 residues.